The TCR beta chain described here comes from a study of T cells in localized non-small cell lung cancer. Libraries were prepared by immunoSEQ multiplex PCR; TCRdb keeps only in-frame clonotypes and omits some of them. Of over 10,000 clones listed, around four fifths are singletons. With respect to this clone: The target antigen is unknown.

Regarding the study as a whole: In adjacent lung, a median around 57 of the top 100 tumor clones were found.

The sequence came from a male donor at least 60 years old with stage I lung adenocarcinoma. Sequencing was performed on peripheral blood, taken before any cancer treatment.

Written as DNA, the CDR3 is TGTGCCAGCAGCCCATCCGGGACACGGATCACAGATACGCAGTATTTT. This translates into CASSPSGTRITDTQYF. V and J are TRBV5-4 and TRBJ2-3; tentatively, D is TRBD1 (6 bases). CDR1 is SGHNT and CDR2 is YYREEE in the germline V gene (reference sequence). The V and J ends lost 4 bases and 2 bases respectively, with 17 bases between them. The CDR3 extends over 16 amino acids.